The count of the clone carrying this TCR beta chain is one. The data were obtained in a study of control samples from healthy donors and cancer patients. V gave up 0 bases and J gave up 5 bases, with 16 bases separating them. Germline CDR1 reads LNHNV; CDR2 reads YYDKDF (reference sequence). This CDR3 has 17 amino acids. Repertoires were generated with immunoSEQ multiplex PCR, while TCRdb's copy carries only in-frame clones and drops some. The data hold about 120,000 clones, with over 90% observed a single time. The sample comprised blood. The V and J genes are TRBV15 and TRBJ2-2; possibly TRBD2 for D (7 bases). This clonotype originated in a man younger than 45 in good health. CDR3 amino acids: CATSRDKAAGATGELFF. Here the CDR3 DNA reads TGTGCCACCAGCAGAGATAAGGCGGCGGGGGCAACCGGGGAGCTGTTTTTT.